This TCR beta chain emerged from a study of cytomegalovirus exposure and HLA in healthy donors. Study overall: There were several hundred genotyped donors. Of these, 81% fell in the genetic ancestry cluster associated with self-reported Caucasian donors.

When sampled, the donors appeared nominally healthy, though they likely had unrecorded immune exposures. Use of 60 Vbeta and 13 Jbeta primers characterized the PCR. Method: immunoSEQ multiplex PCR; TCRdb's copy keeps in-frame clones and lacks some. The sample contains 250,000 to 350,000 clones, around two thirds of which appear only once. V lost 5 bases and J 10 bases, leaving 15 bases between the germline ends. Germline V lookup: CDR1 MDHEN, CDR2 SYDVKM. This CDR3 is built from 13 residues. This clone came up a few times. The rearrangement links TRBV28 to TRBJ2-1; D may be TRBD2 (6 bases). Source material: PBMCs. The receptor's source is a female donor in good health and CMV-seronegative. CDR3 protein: CASSRDLGGEQFF. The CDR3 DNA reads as TGTGCCAGCAGTCGGGACCTTGGGGGGGAGCAGTTCTTC. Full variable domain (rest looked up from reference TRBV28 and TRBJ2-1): DVKVTQSSRYLVKRTGEKVFLECVQDMDHENMFWYRQDPGLGLRLIYFSYDVKMKEKGDIPEGYSVSREKKERFSLILESASTNQTSMYLCASSRDLGGEQFFGPGTRLTVL.